Sequencing of this TCR beta chain was carried out in a study of response to subunit inactivated influenza vaccine. A word on this clonotype: Its antigen is unidentified.

Study findings and constraints: A suggestion made by the authors is that each seasonal influenza vaccination recruits few new T cells.

Each CDR3 protein gets one entry after TCRdb re-called the RT-PCR reads with MiXCR. The sample has more than 700,000 distinct CDR3 sequences; roughly 20% are singletons. The CDR3 sequence is 16 residues long. The V gene end was trimmed by 5 bases and the J gene end by 1 base; junction bases not matched to a gene: 11. The germline V gene has CDR1 MGHRA and CDR2 YSYEKL. This clonotype was sampled from a man aged 50 to 60 who received an inactivated influenza vaccine. This sequence joins TRBV4-1 and TRBJ2-7, with 7 positions matching TRBD1. The source was PBMCs from blood, collected roughly 5 days after vaccination. The CDR3 sequence is CASSYRARQGSYEQYF. The CDR3 DNA follows: TGCGCCAGCAGCTACCGCGCCCGACAGGGATCCTACGAGCAGTACTTC.